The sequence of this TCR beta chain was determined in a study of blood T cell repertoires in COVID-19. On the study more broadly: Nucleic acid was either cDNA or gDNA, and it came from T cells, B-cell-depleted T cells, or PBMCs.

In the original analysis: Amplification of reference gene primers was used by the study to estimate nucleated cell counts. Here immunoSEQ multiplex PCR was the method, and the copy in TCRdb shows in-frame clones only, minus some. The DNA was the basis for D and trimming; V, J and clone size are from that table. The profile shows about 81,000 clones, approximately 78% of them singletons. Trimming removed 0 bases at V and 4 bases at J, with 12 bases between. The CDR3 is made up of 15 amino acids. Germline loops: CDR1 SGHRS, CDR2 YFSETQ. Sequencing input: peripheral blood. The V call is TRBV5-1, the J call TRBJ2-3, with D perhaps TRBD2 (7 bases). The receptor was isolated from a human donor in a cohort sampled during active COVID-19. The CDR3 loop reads CASSLVGGPADTQYF. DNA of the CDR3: TGCGCCAGCAGCTTGGTCGGGGGGCCCGCAGATACGCAGTATTTT.